The clone carrying this TCR beta chain was counted once. The sample belongs to a study of blood T cells in healthy people across ages. Germline-derived CDR1 and CDR2 are MGHDK and SYGVNS. The CDR3 runs to 14 residues. V lost 2 bases and J lost 6, with 12 bases in between. With a J-beta primer mix and a sample-barcoded 5' primer, a second PCR ran 7 to 11 cycles. MiXCR was run by TCRdb on the 5' RACE reads, yielding one entry per CDR3 protein. Here the sample spans hundreds of thousands of distinct CDR3 sequences, 58% being singletons. This chain links TRBV25-1 with TRBJ2-3; D is perhaps TRBD1 or TRBD2 (5 bases each). The sequenced sample was blood. This TCR was recovered from a man in his 60s in good health. CDR3 amino acids: CASSETLGEDTQYF. Written as DNA, the CDR3 is TGTGCCAGCAGTGAAACTTTGGGGGAGGATACGCAGTATTTT.